These 24 T cell receptor beta chains were sequenced from one sample in a study of blood T cell repertoires in COVID-19 (dated by TCRdb to 2019 to 2021). The library was prepared using the immunoSEQ multiplex PCR assay. In TCRdb, the immuneACCESS table is reduced to in-frame sequences with V and J assigned. These tables do not hold every clone; where another copy was compared, an unresolved V gene accounts for under half, and the others remain unexplained. Present in this sample are 300,000 to 500,000 clones, 88% of which were seen just once. The ten largest clones capture roughly 2% of the sample. The sample taken for sequencing was PBMCs or T cells enriched from blood (not recorded which). The receptors originated from a woman between 40 and 50 years old with acute COVID-19.

The rearrangement joins TRBV7-6 to TRBJ2-3, with TRBD2 matching 11 bases. There are 16 residues in the CDR3. Trimming cost V 5 bases and J 3 bases; bases outside gene matches: 7. Germline V gene lookup returns CDR1 SGHVS and CDR2 FNYEAQ. CDR3 sequence: CASSPIAGGLTDTQYF. As DNA, the CDR3 is TGTGCCAGCAGCCCGATAGCGGGGGGGCTTACAGATACGCAGTATTTT. Using reference TRBV7-6 and TRBJ2-3 for the parts outside the CDR3, the full variable domain is GAGVSQSPRYKVTKRGQDVALRCDPISGHVSLYWYRQALGQGPEFLTYFNYEAQQDKSGLPNDRFSAERPEGSISTLTIQRTEQRDSAMYRCASSPIAGGLTDTQYFGPGTRLTVL.

Comments on this clone: Other DNA sequences in this specimen translate into the identical CDR3. The chain employs TRBV30 and TRBJ2-7, with a tentative D call TRBD1 (6 bases). The CDR3 loop spans 11 amino acids. Per the germline V gene, CDR1 is GTSNPN and CDR2 is SVGIG (reference sequence). The V end lost 0 bases, the J end lost 6 bases, and 6 bases lay between the germline ends. DNA for the CDR3: TGTGCCTGGAGTGTAGGGGGCGAGCAGTACTTC. This codes for CAWSVGGEQYF.

J is TRBJ2-2 and V is TRBV4-1; 10 bases fit TRBD2. CDR3 size: 16 residues. Germline CDR1 is MGHRA and CDR2 is YSYEKL. Trimming at V came to 2 bases and at J to 4 bases, leaving 4 bases not matched to a gene. The CDR3, as DNA: TGCGCCAGCAGCCAACAAGCGGGGGGGATCACCGGGGAGCTGTTTTTT. It is translated as CASSQQAGGITGELFF.

The V call is TRBV3-1 (or the pseudogene TRBV3-2), the J call TRBJ2-2; D is undetermined. The CDR3 loop spans 17 amino acids. Germline loops: CDR1 LGHDT, CDR2 YNNKEL (reference sequence). Trimming removed 4 bases from V and 6 bases from J, with 21 bases in between. This CDR3 reads CASSRLTTPTISGELFF. In nucleotides, the CDR3 is TGTGCCAGCAGCCGCCTAACGACACCGACAATTTCCGGGGAGCTGTTTTTT.

This CDR3 is CASSQGGILYGYTF. The CDR3 DNA reads as TGTGCCAGCAGCCAAGGCGGAATTCTCTATGGCTACACCTTC. The chain links TRBV3-1 (or the pseudogene TRBV3-2) to TRBJ1-2; D is ambiguous. The V end lost 1 base, the J end lost 4 bases, and 10 bases lay between the germline ends. The CDR3 runs to 14 residues. Germline values: CDR1 LGHDT, CDR2 YNNKEL (reference sequence).

The chain carries TRBV2 and TRBJ1-2; 7 bases align to TRBD1. V lost 6 bases to trimming and J lost 8 bases; unmatched junction nucleotides: 15. Looked up from germline, CDR1 is SNHLY and CDR2 is FYNNEI. The CDR3 is 15 amino acids. CDR3 nucleotides: TGTGCCAGCAGGGGACAGACCCTCCAGGGTTTGGGCTACACCTTC. Protein product: CASRGQTLQGLGYTF.

The chain employs TRBV15 and TRBJ1-1, with D perhaps TRBD1 (5 bases). The germline V gene has CDR1 LNHNV and CDR2 YYDKDF (reference sequence). The CDR3 runs 11 residues. V lost 0 bases and J lost 11, with 7 bases in between. The CDR3 DNA reads as TGTGCCACCAGCAGAGACAGGGTTGCTTTCTTT. Its translation: CATSRDRVAFF.

This sequence joins TRBV2 and TRBJ2-5, with TRBD1 as a possible D gene (6 bases). The length of the CDR3 is 16 residues. CDR1 is SNHLY, CDR2 FYNNEI, per germline. V dropped 5 bases and J dropped 10 bases, with 26 bases sitting between them. The CDR3 DNA reads as TGTGCCAGCAGTATTGCGGACAGCGGTAGTAGTGTGGTCCAGTACTTC. Amino acids: CASSIADSGSSVVQYF.

The chain joins TRBV5-6 to TRBJ2-2; tentative D call: TRBD2 (5 bases). V lost 2 bases to trimming and J lost 4 bases, with 9 bases between them. The CDR3 totals 14 residues. Germline V gene sequence: CDR1 SGHDT, CDR2 YYEEEE. This CDR3 reads CASSFGSSTGELFF. CDR3 nucleotides: TGTGCCAGCAGCTTTGGGAGTAGCACCGGGGAGCTGTTTTTT.

The rearrangement uses TRBV5-4 and TRBJ1-1; D may be TRBD1 (5 bases). CDR3 length: 14 residues. Germline CDR1 reads SGHNT; CDR2 reads YYREEE (reference sequence). V was cut by 2 bases and J by 1 base, with 9 bases left in between. In nucleotides, the CDR3 is TGTGCCAGCAGCTTTGGGGCCGGGAACACTGAAGCTTTCTTT. Protein sequence: CASSFGAGNTEAFF.

The chain joins TRBV27 to TRBJ2-3; no reliable D call. Deletions cut 3 bases from V and 8 bases from J, with 6 bases between. CDR1 and CDR2 (germline): MNHEY, SMNVEV (reference sequence). This CDR3 spans 11 amino acids. This chain's CDR3 is CASSFGGTQYF. CDR3 bases: TGTGCCAGCAGTTTTGGCGGTACGCAGTATTTT.

This sequence joins TRBV7-2 and TRBJ1-1; D is undetermined. The germline V gene has CDR1 SGHTA and CDR2 FQGNSA. V was pared by 3 bases and J by 1 base, with 6 bases between. The CDR3 has 13 amino acids. CDR3 sequence reads: CASSFGGNTEAFF. CDR3 nucleotide sequence: TGTGCCAGCAGCTTTGGAGGGAACACTGAAGCTTTCTTT.

This clone has just one count. V gene TRBV5-1 combines with J gene TRBJ2-1; 7 bases are a match to TRBD2. Germline trimming cut 3 bases from V and 4 bases from J; bases unmatched to any gene: 4. This CDR3 is built from 14 residues. Germline CDR1 and CDR2: SGHRS and YFSETQ. In DNA, the CDR3 is TGCGCCAGCAGCTCTAGACTAGCTTACAATGAGCAGTTCTTC. As protein: CASSSRLAYNEQFF.

This chain uses TRBV5-1 with TRBJ2-7; TRBD1 agrees at 12 bases. The V and J ends lost 4 bases and 7 bases, in that order; junction bases with no gene match: 6. Germline V lookup: CDR1 SGHRS, CDR2 YFSETQ. The CDR3 has 14 amino acids. DNA of the CDR3: TGCGCCAGCAGCGGTGGGACAGGGGGCTTGGAGCAGTACTTC. Protein product: CASSGGTGGLEQYF.

The rearrangement links TRBV30 to TRBJ1-5, with TRBD1 as a possible D gene (5 bases). V shed 0 bases and J shed 6 bases, with 12 bases lying between them. Germline lookup yields CDR1 GTSNPN and CDR2 SVGIG (reference sequence). The CDR3 totals 14 residues. CDR3 nucleotides: TGTGCCTGGAGTGTACGGGGGGGGAGTCAGCCCCAGCATTTT. This gives the protein CAWSVRGGSQPQHF.

The sample holds a few counts of this clone. Other DNA sequences from this sample encode an identical CDR3 as well. The CDR3 DNA sequence: TGTGCCAGCAGCCAAACGGGGGGGCCGGCCAAAAACATTCAGTACTTC. This gives the protein CASSQTGGPAKNIQYF. The V gene is TRBV3-1 (or the pseudogene TRBV3-2), the J gene TRBJ2-4; 8 bases are a match to TRBD2. The CDR3 consists of 16 residues. Trimming cost V 2 bases and J 1 base; bases outside gene matches: 4. Per the germline V gene, CDR1 is LGHDT and CDR2 is YNNKEL (reference sequence).

The genes are TRBV27 and TRBJ2-2; TRBD1 matches 7 bases. Trimming at V came to 5 bases and at J to 4 bases, leaving 4 bases not matched to a gene. CDR3 size: 14 residues. CDR1 and CDR2 from the germline V gene are MNHEY and SMNVEV (reference sequence). The CDR3 is CASSTGAITGELFF. CDR3 bases: TGTGCCAGCAGTACAGGGGCGATCACCGGGGAGCTGTTTTTT.

The chain joins TRBV29-1 to TRBJ1-5; D is undetermined. CDR1 is SQVTM and CDR2 is ANQGSEA in the germline V gene. The ends were cut back, 5 bases at V and 3 bases at J, with 11 bases in the middle. The CDR3 length is 13 residues. This chain's CDR3 is CSVSLTSNQPQHF. The DNA of the CDR3 is TGCAGCGTTAGTCTGACATCCAATCAGCCCCAGCATTTT. Drawing the rest from reference TRBV29-1 and TRBJ1-5, the complete variable domain is SAVISQKPSRDICQRGTSLTIQCQVDSQVTMMFWYRQQPGQSLTLIATANQGSEATYESGFVIDKFPISRPNLTFSTLTVSNMSPEDSSIYLCSVSLTSNQPQHFGDGTRLSIL.

This chain links TRBV5-1 with TRBJ1-1; D is unclear. V lost 0 bases to trimming and J lost 0 bases, with 12 bases between them. The CDR3 length is 16 residues. In germline, CDR1 is SGHRS, CDR2 YFSETQ. Here the CDR3 reads CASSLGGGRMNTEAFF. The CDR3 DNA reads TGCGCCAGCAGCTTGGGAGGTGGCCGAATGAACACTGAAGCTTTCTTT.

The table lists this clone with a few counts. The V and J genes are TRBV6-1 and TRBJ1-1; no firm D call. CDR1 is MNHNS, CDR2 SASEGT, per germline. The CDR3 has 13 residues. V lost 2 bases, J lost 1 base, and 5 bases lay in between. The CDR3 loop reads CASSERGNTEAFF. The CDR3 DNA follows: TGTGCCAGCAGTGAACGGGGGAACACTGAAGCTTTCTTT.

The V and J genes are TRBV6-6 and TRBJ2-7; the match to TRBD2 covers 7 bases. J was trimmed by 5 bases and V by 7 bases; bases with no gene match: 11. The germline V gene encodes CDR1 MNHNY and CDR2 SVGAGI (reference sequence). The CDR3 extends over 14 amino acids. The DNA of the CDR3 is TGTGCCAGCACCCAGCGGGGTCTGAGCCACGAGCAGTACTTC. It yields the protein CASTQRGLSHEQYF.

The chain employs TRBV6-5 and TRBJ1-5; 10 positions match TRBD1. Germline V CDR1 and CDR2: MNHEY, SVGAGI. The CDR3 spans 16 residues. V lost 4 bases to trimming and J lost 2 bases; unmatched junction nucleotides: 5. CDR3 in amino acids: CASSLTGGEGNQPQHF. The CDR3 DNA follows: TGTGCCAGCAGTTTGACAGGGGGCGAGGGCAATCAGCCCCAGCATTTT.

In its sample, this clone was seen a few times. V usage is TRBV12-3 or TRBV12-4 and J usage is TRBJ1-5; D unresolved. The CDR3 is 13 amino acids. V lost 1 base and J 5 bases, leaving 6 bases between the germline ends. CDR3: CASSLGRYQPQHF. As DNA, the CDR3 is TGTGCCAGCAGTTTAGGCAGGTATCAGCCCCAGCATTTT.

This chain links TRBV20-1 with TRBJ1-2, with 8 bases aligning to TRBD1. V shed 3 bases, J shed 0 bases, and the junction held 12 bases outside the gene matches. This CDR3 spans 17 amino acids. The germline CDR1 and CDR2 sequences are DFQATT and SNEGSKA (reference sequence). The CDR3 reads CSASRGRPQGANYGYTF. CDR3 nucleotide sequence: TGCAGTGCTAGTCGGGGTAGGCCACAGGGGGCTAACTATGGCTACACCTTC.